The rows below give T cell receptor beta chains drawn from one sample of a study of Ad26.COV2.S vaccination and SARS-CoV-2 variants. The data were produced by immunoSEQ multiplex PCR, yet TCRdb's version contains in-frame clones alone and is incomplete. The data hold about 400,000 clones, with approximately 89% observed a single time. The input for sequencing was peripheral blood, taken in a trial of Ad26.COV2.S vaccine versus placebo. The receptors stem from a person between 18 and 60 years old who received the Ad26.COV2.S COVID-19 vaccine or a placebo. The CDR3 runs from the conserved cysteine through the conserved F or W. The D gene is left open where the match is weak. Rows may omit the clone size; those that give it use once, few, many or a size class.

V gene	J gene	D gene	clone size	CDR3 protein	CDR3 DNA
TRBV6-5	TRBJ2-7	TRBD1	.	CASSGPGQGAGEQYF	TGTGCCAGCAGCGGCCCGGGACAGGGGGCGGGTGAGCAGTACTTC
TRBV11-2	TRBJ2-1	.	.	CASSSPRRGNEQFF	TGTGCCAGCAGCTCCCCCCGGAGGGGAAATGAGCAGTTCTTC
TRBV6-1	TRBJ2-5	TRBD2	.	CASSEAPSGSQETQYF	TGTGCCAGCAGTGAAGCCCCTAGCGGGAGCCAAGAGACCCAGTACTTC
TRBV9	TRBJ2-7	.	once	CASSVEVVGSGLYF	TGTGCCAGCAGCGTAGAGGTTGTGGGGTCGGGGTTGTACTTC
TRBV30	TRBJ1-1	.	.	CACRDQQNTEAFF	TGTGCCTGCCGGGACCAACAGAACACTGAAGCTTTCTTT
TRBV5-6	TRBJ1-1	.	.	CASSFYRPGTEAFF	TGTGCCAGCAGCTTCTACCGTCCGGGCACTGAAGCTTTCTTT
TRBV9	TRBJ2-7	.	.	CASSVGSDGVYEQYF	TGTGCCAGCAGCGTAGGATCCGACGGTGTCTACGAGCAGTACTTC
TRBV19	TRBJ2-3	TRBD2	.	CASSTGLAGSDTQYF	TGTGCCAGTAGTACGGGACTAGCGGGATCAGATACGCAGTATTTT
TRBV7-8	TRBJ2-7	TRBD1	.	CASSPGRTGQTYEQYF	TGTGCCAGCAGTCCCGGCCGGACAGGGCAAACCTACGAGCAGTACTTC
TRBV9	TRBJ2-2	TRBD2	.	CASTYGLAGQNTGELFF	TGTGCCAGCACATACGGGCTAGCGGGACAGAACACCGGGGAGCTGTTTTTT